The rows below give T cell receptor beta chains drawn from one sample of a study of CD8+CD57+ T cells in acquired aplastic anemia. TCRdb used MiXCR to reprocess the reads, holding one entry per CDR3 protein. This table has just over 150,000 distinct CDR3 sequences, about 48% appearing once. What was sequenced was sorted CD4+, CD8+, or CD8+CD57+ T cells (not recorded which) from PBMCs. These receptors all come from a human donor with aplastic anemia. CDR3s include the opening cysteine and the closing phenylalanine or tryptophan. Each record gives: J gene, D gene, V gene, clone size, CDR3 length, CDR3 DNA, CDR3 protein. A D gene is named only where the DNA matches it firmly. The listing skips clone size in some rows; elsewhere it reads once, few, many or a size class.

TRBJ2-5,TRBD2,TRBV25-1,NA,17,TGTGCCAGCAGTTTCCCGGGACTAGCGGGAGTTTCTGAGACCCAGCACTTC,CASSFPGLAGVSETQHF
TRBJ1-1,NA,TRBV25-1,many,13,TGTGCCAGCAGAGCGGGGAGGGGCACTGAAGCTTTCTTT,CASRAGRGTEAFF
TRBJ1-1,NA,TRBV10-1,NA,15,TGCGCCAGCAGTGGTTACGAATCAATGAACACTGAAGCTTTCTTT,CASSGYESMNTEAFF
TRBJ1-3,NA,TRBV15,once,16,TGTGCCACCAGCAGAGAGCACGGCCGCTCTGGAAACACCATATATTTT,CATSREHGRSGNTIYF
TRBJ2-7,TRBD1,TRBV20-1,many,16,TGCAGTGCTAGAGATCCGAGGGGACAGGGGGTAGACGAGCAGTACTTC,CSARDPRGQGVDEQYF
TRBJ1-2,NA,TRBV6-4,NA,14,TGTGCCAGCAGTGACTCGGGGGAGTGGAGCGGCTACACCTTC,CASSDSGEWSGYTF
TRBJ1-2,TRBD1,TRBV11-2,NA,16,TGTGCCAGCAGCTTAGAGGTTCTAGGGGGCGAGGGTGGCTACACCTTC,CASSLEVLGGEGGYTF
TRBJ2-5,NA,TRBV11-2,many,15,TGTGCCAGCAGCTTGAGCCCGGACAATTTGGGGACCCAGTACTTC,CASSLSPDNLGTQYF
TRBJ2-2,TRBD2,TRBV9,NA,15,TGTGCCAGCAGCGTCAGCGGGGTAAACACCGGGGAGCTGTTTTTT,CASSVSGVNTGELFF
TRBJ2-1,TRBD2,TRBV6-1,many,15,TGTGCCAGCAGTGGGAAGCGGGAGGCTGTCCATGAGCAGTTCTTC,CASSGKREAVHEQFF
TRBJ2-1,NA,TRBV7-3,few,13,TGTGCCAGCAGCTTAAACAGGGACAATGAGCAGTTCTTC,CASSLNRDNEQFF
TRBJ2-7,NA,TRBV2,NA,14,TGTGCCAGCAGTTTAATTCCCAGGGCCTACGAGCAGTACTTC,CASSLIPRAYEQYF
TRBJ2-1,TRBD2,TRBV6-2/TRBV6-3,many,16,TGTGCCAGCAGTTACACCACGGGACTAGCGGGAGATGAGCAGTTCTTC,CASSYTTGLAGDEQFF
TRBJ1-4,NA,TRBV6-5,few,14,TGTGCCAGCAGCCCGGGAGTAACTAATGAAAAACTGTTTTTT,CASSPGVTNEKLFF
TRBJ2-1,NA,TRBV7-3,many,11,TGTGCCAGCAGCTTAATTAGTAGCTTCTACTTC,CASSLISSFYF
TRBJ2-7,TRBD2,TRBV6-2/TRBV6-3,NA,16,TGTGCCAGCAGGGGACTAGCGGCTAGAAACTCCTACGAGCAGTACTTC,CASRGLAARNSYEQYF
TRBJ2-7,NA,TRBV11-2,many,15,TGTGCCAGCAGCTTAGGGTTAGGGGCAGCCTACGAGCAGTACTTC,CASSLGLGAAYEQYF
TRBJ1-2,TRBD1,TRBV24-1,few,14,TGTGCCACCAGTGATGTTACAGGGGGCCGAGGCTACACCTTC,CATSDVTGGRGYTF
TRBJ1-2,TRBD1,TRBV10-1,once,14,TGCGCCAGGTATGGGACAGGGTGGAAAAATGGCTACACCTTC,CARYGTGWKNGYTF
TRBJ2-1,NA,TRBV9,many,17,TGTGCCAGCAGCGCAGCCGGACTACCAGACTCCTACAATGAGCAGTTCTTC,CASSAAGLPDSYNEQFF
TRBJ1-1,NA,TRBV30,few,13,TGTGCCTGGAGACCGGTTATGAACACTGAAGCTTTCTTT,CAWRPVMNTEAFF
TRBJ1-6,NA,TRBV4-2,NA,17,TGTGCCAGCAGCCCGGGGACCCCGAGCTCCTATAATTCACCCCTCCACTTT,CASSPGTPSSYNSPLHF
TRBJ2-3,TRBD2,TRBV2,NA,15,TGTGCCAGCAGTGCCCAGCGGGGGGCCACAGATACGCAGTATTTT,CASSAQRGATDTQYF
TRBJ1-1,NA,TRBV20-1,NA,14,TGCAGTGCTAGATCAGGGCGTGGGAACACTGAAGCTTTCTTT,CSARSGRGNTEAFF
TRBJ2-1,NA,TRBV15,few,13,TGTGCCACCAGCAGATTTGGCTACAATGAGCAGTTCTTC,CATSRFGYNEQFF
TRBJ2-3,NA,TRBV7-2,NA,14,TGTGCCAGCAGCTTAGTCGGTAGCGGAGATACGCAGTATTTT,CASSLVGSGDTQYF
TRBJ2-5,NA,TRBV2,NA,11,TGTGCCAGCAGAGACGCGGAGACCCAGTACTTC,CASRDAETQYF
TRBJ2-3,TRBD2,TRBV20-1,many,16,TGCAGTGCTAGAGAACTAGCGGGAGCCTTGCCGGATACGCAGTATTTT,CSARELAGALPDTQYF
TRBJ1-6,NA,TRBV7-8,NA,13,TGTGCCAGCAAGGGCGGTCACAATTCACCCCTCCACTTT,CASKGGHNSPLHF
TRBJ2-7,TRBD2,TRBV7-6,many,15,TGTGCCAGCAGCTTAGTAGGTGGGGGGGACGACGAGCAGTACTTC,CASSLVGGGDDEQYF
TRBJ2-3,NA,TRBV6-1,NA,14,TGTGCCATCAGTGAAGCCAGGGTTGTAGATACGCAGTATTTT,CAISEARVVDTQYF
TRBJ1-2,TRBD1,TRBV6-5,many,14,TGTGCCAGCAGTTACGGCCAGGGGGCGGGAGGCTACACCTTC,CASSYGQGAGGYTF
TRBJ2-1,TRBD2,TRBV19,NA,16,TGTGCCAGTAGTATTCTCCAAGCGGGGCAGTACAATGAGCAGTTCTTC,CASSILQAGQYNEQFF
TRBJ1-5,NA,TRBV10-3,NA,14,TGTGCCATCAGCGACGCAGGCTTCAATCAGCCCCAGCATTTT,CAISDAGFNQPQHF
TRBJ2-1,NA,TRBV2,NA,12,TGTGCCAGCAGTGAAAGGTGGCGGGAGCAGTTCTTC,CASSERWREQFF
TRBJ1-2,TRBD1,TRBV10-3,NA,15,TGTGCCATCAGCACCATGACAGGGTCGGACTATGGCTACACCTTC,CAISTMTGSDYGYTF
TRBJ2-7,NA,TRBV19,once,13,TGTGCCAGCTCGGAGACTAGTCTCTACGAGCAGTACTTC,CASSETSLYEQYF
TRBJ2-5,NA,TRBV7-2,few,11,TGTGCCAGCAGCCAGGGGGAGACCCAGTACTTC,CASSQGETQYF
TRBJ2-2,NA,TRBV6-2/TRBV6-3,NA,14,TGTGCCAGCAGTTTCCATGCGAACACCGGGGAGCTGTTTTTT,CASSFHANTGELFF
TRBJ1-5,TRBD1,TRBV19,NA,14,TGTGCCAGTAGCACACAGGGGGGCAATCAGCCCCAGCATTTT,CASSTQGGNQPQHF
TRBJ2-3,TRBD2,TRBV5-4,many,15,TGTGCCAGCAGCGACCGGGACTATAGCACAGATACGCAGTATTTT,CASSDRDYSTDTQYF
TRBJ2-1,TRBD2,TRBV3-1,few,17,TGTGCCAGCAGCCAAGATGCGGGACTAGCGGGGTACAATGAGCAGTTCTTC,CASSQDAGLAGYNEQFF
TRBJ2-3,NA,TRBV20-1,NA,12,TGCAGTGCCCCCTCACGTTCGGATACGCAGTATTTT,CSAPSRSDTQYF
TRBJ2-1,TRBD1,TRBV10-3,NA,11,TGTGCCATCGGTACGGGACAGAGGCAGTTCTTC,CAIGTGQRQFF